The clone carrying this T cell receptor beta chain was seen ten or more times. Its antigen is not known. The sample belongs to a study of breast tumors, draining lymph nodes, adjacent tissues. Study results and limitations: Findings are consistent with lymph node origin and intratumoral expansion of most tumor T cells. That most tumor T cells come from lymph nodes remained unproven. Tumor repertoires ranked between lymph nodes and nontumor tissue in diversity, with V and J gene preferences.

Germline values: CDR1 SNHLY, CDR2 FYNNEI. The CDR3 covers 14 residues. The V gene lost 4 bases and the J gene lost 2 bases, with 9 bases spanning the gap. TCRdb passed the multiplex PCR reads through MiXCR, listing each CDR3 protein once. This table holds 200,000 or so distinct CDR3 sequences, around a third found once. Samples came from axillary lymph nodes draining the breast cancer. The chain recombines TRBV2 with TRBJ1-5; D uncertain. This clonotype was sampled from a female donor with breast cancer. Some clones in this sample may be carry-over from other donors' samples. The source material was axillary lymph node tissue. This CDR3 reads CASSVKFRNQPQHF. The CDR3 region has the DNA TGTGCCAGCAGTGTTAAGTTCCGCAATCAGCCCCAGCATTTT. The variable domain in full, completed from reference TRBV2 and TRBJ1-5, reads EPEVTQTPSHQVTQMGQEVILRCVPISNHLYFYWYRQILGQKVEFLVSFYNNEISEKSEIFDDQFSVERPDGSNFTLKIRSTKLEDSAMYFCASSVKFRNQPQHFGDGTRLSIL.